What follows are 31 T cell receptor beta chains derived from one specimen sequenced in a study of response to subunit inactivated influenza vaccine. TCRdb reprocessed the RT-PCR reads via MiXCR and lists one record per CDR3 protein. The sample has hundreds of thousands of distinct CDR3 sequences, over 25% seen once. The material sequenced was CD4+ T cells sorted from PBMCs, taken 4 to 6 days after vaccination. These receptors were collected from a middle-aged man who received an inactivated influenza vaccine.

The table lists this clonotype with a few counts. The chain recombines TRBV24-1 with TRBJ1-1; no firm D call. CDR3 length: 14 amino acids. V was trimmed by 4 bases and J by 3 bases, leaving 11 bases between them. The germline V gene has CDR1 KGHDR and CDR2 SFDVKD. The CDR3 DNA reads as TGTGCCACCAGTGAGCCGGGTAGAGACACTGAAGCTTTCTTT. As protein: CATSEPGRDTEAFF.

The rearrangement uses TRBV4-2 and TRBJ1-3; TRBD1 might be the D (6 bases). There are 15 residues in the CDR3. Trimming left V 0 bases short and J 1 base short, with 7 bases between. In germline, CDR1 is LGHNA, CDR2 YNFKEQ. The CDR3 DNA sequence: TGTGCCAGCAGCCAAGATCAGGGGTCTGGAAACACCATATATTTT. Translated: CASSQDQGSGNTIYF.

The V and J genes are TRBV12-3 or TRBV12-4 and TRBJ2-1; TRBD2 matches at 10 bases. The CDR3 loop spans 14 amino acids. V dropped 6 bases and J dropped 7; count of bases not matched to a gene: 6. For the CDR3, the DNA is TGTGCCAGCAGCCAAAGCGGGGGGGCTAATGAGCAGTTCTTC. Translating it yields CASSQSGGANEQFF.

J is TRBJ1-3 and V is TRBV29-1; no firm D call. Looked up from germline, CDR1 is SQVTM and CDR2 is ANQGSEA. The germline V and J ends were trimmed by 4 bases and 0 bases, with 16 bases remaining between them. The CDR3 extends over 16 amino acids. The CDR3 coding sequence is TGCAGCGTTGGATCTGGATCTTCCTCCTCTGGAAACACCATATATTTT. This gives the protein CSVGSGSSSSGNTIYF.

The rearrangement uses TRBV12-3 or TRBV12-4 and TRBJ2-3; TRBD2 agrees at 8 bases. The junction had 8 bases not matched to a gene; V was cut back by 4 bases and J by 5 bases. The CDR3 loop spans 15 amino acids. The DNA for the CDR3 is TGTGCCAGCAGTTCAAGCGGGGGCCCGCTAGATACGCAGTATTTT. It translates to CASSSSGGPLDTQYF.

The chain has TRBV7-2 and TRBJ2-7; D gene ambiguous. Looked up from germline, CDR1 is SGHTA and CDR2 is FQGNSA. The CDR3 sequence is 13 residues long. V lost 5 bases and J lost 3, with 11 bases in between. CDR3 coding DNA: TGTGCCAGCAGCCCCACGGCTGACTACGAGCAGTACTTC. Translating it yields CASSPTADYEQYF.

This sequence joins TRBV5-1 and TRBJ2-2, with D perhaps matching TRBD1 (5 bases). CDR3 size: 14 residues. Germline V lookup: CDR1 SGHRS, CDR2 YFSETQ. Trimming left V 9 bases short and J 4 bases short, with 16 bases between. The CDR3 here is CAIRFDSVTGELFF. The CDR3 nucleotides read TGCGCCATCAGATTCGACAGTGTCACCGGGGAGCTGTTTTTT.

This clonotype occurred a few times. This chain joins TRBV5-1 and TRBJ1-6; no clear D gene. V was pared by 0 bases and J by 7 bases, with 8 bases between. Germline V CDR1 and CDR2: SGHRS, YFSETQ. CDR3 length: 14 amino acids. The CDR3 nucleotides are TGCGCCAGCAGCTTGGGTAACGGCAATTCACCCCTCCACTTT. Protein sequence: CASSLGNGNSPLHF.

The chain carries TRBV5-6 and TRBJ2-1; the D gene is possibly TRBD2 (6 bases). The V end lost 3 bases, the J end lost 4 bases, and 11 bases lay between the germline ends. CDR1 is SGHDT and CDR2 is YYEEEE in the germline V gene. The CDR3 loop spans 14 amino acids. The CDR3 DNA reads as TGTGCCAGCAGCTCCCCCGGGAGATACAATGAGCAGTTCTTC. Amino acid sequence: CASSSPGRYNEQFF.

This clonotype turned up a few times. The J gene is TRBJ2-7, the V gene TRBV20-1, with D unresolved. V gave up 0 bases and J gave up 7 bases, with 13 bases separating them. Germline assignment: CDR1 DFQATT and CDR2 SNEGSKA (reference sequence). The CDR3 runs 13 residues. The chain's CDR3 is CSARDLQTREQYF. CDR3 coding DNA: TGCAGTGCTAGAGATCTCCAAACTCGGGAGCAGTACTTC.

This chain links TRBV6-6 with TRBJ2-3; D gene ambiguous. This CDR3 region has 13 residues. Trimming left V 6 bases short and J 0 bases short, with 7 bases between. The germline V gene has CDR1 MNHNY and CDR2 SVGAGI (reference sequence). CDR3 protein: CASRAPSTDTQYF. CDR3 nucleotide sequence: TGTGCCAGCAGAGCCCCTAGCACAGATACGCAGTATTTT.

The gene calls are TRBV20-1 and TRBJ2-6; maybe TRBD1 (6 bases). V shed 8 bases and J shed 1 base, with 18 bases lying between them. The CDR3 spans 16 residues. Germline V lookup: CDR1 DFQATT, CDR2 SNEGSKA (reference sequence). CDR3 nucleotides: TGCAGTACCCCCACAGGGTATTTGTCTGGGGCCAACGTCCTGACTTTC. Its translation: CSTPTGYLSGANVLTF.

V gene TRBV7-8 combines with J gene TRBJ2-3; 10 nucleotides align to TRBD2. The CDR3 has 18 residues. The junction had 14 bases not matched to a gene; V was cut back by 4 bases and J by 4 bases. Germline lookup yields CDR1 SGHVS and CDR2 FQNEAQ. The CDR3 loop is CASSSDGSERGGPDTQYF. For the CDR3, the DNA is TGTGCCAGCAGCTCCGACGGGAGCGAGCGGGGGGGCCCAGATACGCAGTATTTT.

This clonotype was counted between two and nine times. The chain joins TRBV9 to TRBJ2-5, with D hard to call. CDR1 and CDR2 (germline): SGDLS, YYNGEE. The CDR3 covers 14 residues. With 0 bases removed from V and 0 bases from J, the gap between germline ends came to 6 bases. The CDR3 loop is CASSVGPHQETQYF. The DNA of the CDR3 is TGTGCCAGCAGCGTAGGTCCACACCAAGAGACCCAGTACTTC.

The CDR3 sequence: CASSPGGTVFAQYF. CDR3 DNA sequence: TGTGCCAGCAGCCCAGGGGGGACAGTCTTCGCGCAGTACTTC. The chain links TRBV7-2 to TRBJ2-7, with D tentatively TRBD1 (7 bases). V lost 5 bases to trimming and J lost 9 bases, with 20 bases between them. CDR1 SGHTA and CDR2 FQGNSA come from the germline V gene. The length of the CDR3 is 14 residues.

The rearrangement joins TRBV10-3 to TRBJ2-1; weak D call: TRBD2 (6 bases). CDR3 length: 17 residues. The germline V gene encodes CDR1 ENHRY and CDR2 SYGVKD. The V gene lost 4 bases and the J gene lost 0 bases, with 16 bases spanning the gap. The CDR3 region has the DNA TGTGCCATCAGTGGAGATGCCGGGAGTGGCTCCTACAATGAGCAGTTCTTC. Translating it yields CAISGDAGSGSYNEQFF.

In its sample, this clonotype was seen a few times. The J gene is TRBJ2-2, the V gene TRBV10-3; TRBD2 agrees at 8 bases. The CDR3 consists of 16 residues. J gave up 0 bases and V 11 bases, and 11 bases lay outside the gene matches. Germline V gene lookup returns CDR1 ENHRY and CDR2 SYGVKD. CDR3 region: CASRLASISNTGELFF. The CDR3 bases are TGTGCCTCTCGACTAGCGAGTATTTCGAACACCGGGGAGCTGTTTTTT.

The chain has TRBV6-5 and TRBJ2-7; the match to TRBD1 covers 10 bases. The germline V gene encodes CDR1 MNHEY and CDR2 SVGAGI. The length of the CDR3 is 16 residues. With 0 bases clipped from V and 4 bases from J, the junction kept 6 bases outside the gene matches. The CDR3 region is CASSYSDRGRLYEQYF. For the CDR3, the DNA is TGTGCCAGCAGTTACTCAGACAGGGGGCGCTTGTACGAGCAGTACTTC.

This clonotype was detected ten times or more. The chain employs TRBV12-3 or TRBV12-4 and TRBJ2-7; D may match TRBD1 or TRBD2 (5 bases each). V lost 4 bases and J 1 base, leaving 8 bases between the germline ends. This CDR3 has 13 amino acids. CDR3 in amino acids: CASSSGRSYEQYF. CDR3 sequence (DNA): TGTGCCAGCAGTTCGGGACGGTCCTACGAGCAGTACTTC.

About this clonotype: One end of the junction is discordant with germline, which a read error may explain. V is TRBV7-9 and J is TRBJ2-1; 9 bases align to TRBD1. Germline assignment: CDR1 SEHNR and CDR2 FQNEAQ (reference sequence). The CDR3 sequence is 12 residues long. CDR3 region: CASSRLQGALVF. CDR3 bases: TGTGCCAGCAGCAGATTACAGGGGGCGTTGGTCTTC.

The rearrangement links TRBV7-9 to TRBJ2-7; TRBD2 might be the D (6 bases). Trimming stripped 4 bases from V and 7 bases from J, with 14 bases between. CDR1 and CDR2 from the germline V gene are SEHNR and FQNEAQ (reference sequence). This CDR3 spans 13 amino acids. CDR3 DNA: TGTGCCAGCAGCTCCCGGGACTTGTTGGAGCAGTACTTC. Residues: CASSSRDLLEQYF.

This clonotype was counted a few times. The chain links TRBV5-6 to TRBJ1-4; 9 positions agree with TRBD1. The CDR3 runs to 15 residues. V lost 4 bases, J lost 8 bases, and 9 bases stayed unmatched. Per the germline V gene, CDR1 is SGHDT and CDR2 is YYEEEE. In nucleotides, the CDR3 is TGTGCCAGCAGCCCAACAGGGGGCGCGGGGGAAAAACTGTTTTTT. Protein: CASSPTGGAGEKLFF.

V is TRBV7-4 and J is TRBJ2-1; 8 bases map to TRBD2. Germline V gene data show CDR1 as SGHVT and CDR2 as SQSDAQ. CDR3 length equals 24 residues. J was trimmed by 4 bases and V by 1 base; bases with no gene match: 30. The CDR3 protein is CASSLVYGTRGGLPTGMRYNEQFF. The DNA of the CDR3 is TGTGCCAGCAGCTTAGTGTATGGGACTAGAGGGGGGCTCCCAACCGGAATGCGGTACAATGAGCAGTTCTTC.

This clonotype was counted only a few times. V is TRBV5-1 and J is TRBJ2-1; D unresolved. The CDR3 covers 12 residues. Trimming left V 4 bases short and J 12 bases short, with 14 bases between. CDR1 is SGHRS, CDR2 YFSETQ, per germline. The chain's CDR3 is CASSPDGVGQFF. CDR3 in DNA: TGCGCCAGCAGCCCGGACGGAGTCGGGCAGTTCTTC.

The V and J genes are TRBV7-8 and TRBJ2-5; D perhaps matches TRBD2 (5 bases). The CDR3 contains 13 residues. CDR1 and CDR2 (germline): SGHVS, FQNEAQ. V lost 1 base to trimming and J lost 5 bases, with 8 bases between them. In DNA form, the CDR3 reads TGTGCCAGCAGCTTAGTAGCGTTGGAGACCCAGTACTTC. Its protein product is CASSLVALETQYF.

This clonotype was seen at least ten times. The V and J genes are TRBV7-9 and TRBJ2-7; D possibly corresponds to TRBD2 (5 bases). The ends were cut back, 3 bases at V and 7 bases at J, with 13 bases in the middle. The CDR3 length is 13 residues. The germline CDR1 and CDR2 sequences are SEHNR and FQNEAQ (reference sequence). The CDR3 reads CASSFETTGEQYF. The DNA for the CDR3 is TGTGCCAGCAGCTTCGAGACTACGGGGGAGCAGTACTTC.

The chain employs TRBV4-3 and TRBJ2-2; D not resolved. V lost 0 bases and J 3 bases, leaving 8 bases between the germline ends. This CDR3 has 15 amino acids. Germline V gene data show CDR1 as LGHNA and CDR2 as YSLEER. The CDR3 DNA sequence: TGCGCCAGCAGCCAAGATGTAGCTTACACCGGGGAGCTGTTTTTT. Its protein product is CASSQDVAYTGELFF.

This chain joins TRBV2 and TRBJ2-7, with D uncertain. Germline loops: CDR1 SNHLY, CDR2 FYNNEI. Trimming left V 3 bases short and J 9 bases short, with 15 bases between. This CDR3 contains 13 residues. The CDR3 loop is CASSDSLGRAQYF. The DNA for the CDR3 is TGTGCCAGCAGTGATTCACTCGGACGGGCGCAGTACTTC.

In this sample, this clonotype turned up a few times. The V and J genes are TRBV15 and TRBJ2-4; D not resolved. The CDR3 covers 18 residues. Trimming stripped 3 bases from V and 6 bases from J, with 24 bases between. Germline V gives CDR1 LNHNV, CDR2 YYDKDF (reference sequence). In nucleotides, the CDR3 is TGTGCCACCAGCAGCAAGCCATACTCCTACGCCTCGGGAAACATTCAGTACTTC. Translating it yields CATSSKPYSYASGNIQYF.

The chain uses TRBV5-1 and TRBJ2-1; the D gene is possibly TRBD2 (7 bases). Looked up from germline, CDR1 is SGHRS and CDR2 is YFSETQ. V lost 0 bases to trimming and J lost 9 bases, with 13 bases between them. The CDR3 loop spans 14 amino acids. The CDR3 is CASSLGGGDSEQFF. CDR3 nucleotide sequence: TGCGCCAGCAGCTTGGGCGGGGGCGACAGTGAGCAGTTCTTC.

V gene TRBV29-1 combines with J gene TRBJ1-2; no firm D call. CDR3 length: 12 residues. CDR1 is SQVTM and CDR2 is ANQGSEA in the germline V gene. V dropped 5 bases and J dropped 4 bases, with 11 bases sitting between them. The DNA for the CDR3 is TGCAGCGTTCTAGGAGGATCCTATGGCTACACCTTC. This gives the protein CSVLGGSYGYTF. Combining the CDR3 with reference TRBV29-1 and TRBJ1-2 gives the whole variable domain SAVISQKPSRDICQRGTSLTIQCQVDSQVTMMFWYRQQPGQSLTLIATANQGSEATYESGFVIDKFPISRPNLTFSTLTVSNMSPEDSSIYLCSVLGGSYGYTFGSGTRLTVV.